This T cell receptor (beta chain) stems from a study of vaccination and CD4 T cells after COVID-19. The treatment denotes: roughly ten-day PBMC culture with coronavirus spike peptide pools or control peptides (ViraFEST assay). Half the growth medium was swapped for new IL-2 medium on days 3 and 7. As to this clonotype: Its specificity is unknown.

Sequenced with the Oncomine TCR Beta short-read assay was DNA taken from cultured CD4+ T cells. Via MiXCR, TCRdb re-called the PCR reads, giving one row per CDR3 protein. The sample shows approximately 11,000 distinct CDR3 sequences, about three quarters of them seen only once. Trimming shortened V by 4 bases and J by 8 bases, and 3 bases separated the two germline ends. This CDR3 comprises 11 residues. The germline V gene encodes CDR1 MNHEY and CDR2 SVGAGI. V is TRBV6-5 and J is TRBJ1-6; D is unresolved. The sequence came from a human donor who had recovered from COVID-19. Sequencing used CD4+ T cells from blood, cultured in vitro. The CDR3 sequence: CASSLHSPLHF. For the CDR3, the DNA is TGTGCCAGCAGTTTACATTCACCCCTCCACTTT.